The 26 T cell receptor beta chains below were found in one sample sequenced in a study of blood T cells in healthy people across ages. Primed by a sample-barcoded 5' primer and a J-beta primer mix, a second PCR proceeded for about 7 to 12 cycles. TCRdb itself ran the 5' RACE reads through MiXCR, one entry per CDR3 protein. The repertoire holds some 1.5 million distinct CDR3 sequences, with approximately 28% as singletons. The sample taken for sequencing was blood. The source is a woman in her twenties or thirties in good health.

V usage is TRBV2 and J usage is TRBJ2-3; D might be TRBD2 (5 bases). The V and J ends lost 7 bases and 4 bases respectively, with 9 bases between them. The CDR3 length is 12 residues. Germline CDR1 SNHLY, CDR2 FYNNEI. For the CDR3, the DNA is TGTGCCAGCAAACTAGGATCAGATACGCAGTATTTT. It encodes CASKLGSDTQYF.

Comment on this clonotype: This may be a read error: a much more frequent sequence differs by one nucleotide. The V call is TRBV28, the J call TRBJ2-5; 16 positions agree with TRBD2. With 8 bases clipped from V and 5 bases from J, the junction kept 14 bases outside the gene matches. The CDR3 has 18 amino acids. Germline-derived CDR1 and CDR2 are MDHEN and SYDVKM. CDR3 coding DNA: TGTGCCAGCGCCCTGGGACTAGCGGGGGGGTCCTCGTCTGAGACCCAGTACTTC. Translation: CASALGLAGGSSSETQYF.

The chain combines TRBV5-1 with TRBJ2-7; a possible D gene is TRBD1 (6 bases). The CDR3 runs to 14 residues. With 2 bases removed from V and 3 bases from J, the gap between germline ends came to 12 bases. CDR1 SGHRS and CDR2 YFSETQ come from the germline V gene. CDR3 DNA sequence: TGCGCCAGCAGCTTAAAAACAGGGATCTACGAGCAGTACTTC. Protein sequence: CASSLKTGIYEQYF.

This clonotype came up many times. CDR3 region: CAISEFGQGYDEQYF. The CDR3 region has the DNA TGTGCCATCAGTGAGTTCGGACAGGGATACGACGAGCAGTACTTC. This sequence joins TRBV10-3 and TRBJ2-7; 8 bases agree with TRBD1. This CDR3 is 15 amino acids long. Per the germline V gene, CDR1 is ENHRY and CDR2 is SYGVKD. After removal of 1 base from V and 5 bases from J, the junction contained 7 bases not matched to a gene.

V usage is TRBV5-6 and J usage is TRBJ1-1, with D perhaps TRBD1 (5 bases). Germline values: CDR1 SGHDT, CDR2 YYEEEE. The length of the CDR3 is 18 residues. The V end was cut by 4 bases, the J end by 3 bases, with 25 bases between. The CDR3 protein is CASSTPFSGGSRDTEAFF. The DNA for the CDR3 is TGTGCCAGCAGCACTCCTTTTTCGGGGGGGTCAAGGGACACTGAAGCTTTCTTT.

This clonotype was observed a handful of times. The J gene is TRBJ2-3, the V gene TRBV19; no reliable D call. V shed 2 bases and J shed 0 bases, with 12 bases lying between them. The CDR3 extends over 16 amino acids. Germline CDR1 and CDR2: LNHDA and SQIVND (reference sequence). CDR3 amino acids: CASSIKVASSTDTQYF. CDR3 nucleotides: TGTGCCAGTAGTATAAAAGTCGCTTCTAGCACAGATACGCAGTATTTT.

The chain employs TRBV12-5 and TRBJ2-1; D is possibly TRBD1 (5 bases). CDR3 length: 15 amino acids. CDR1 and CDR2 (germline): LGHNT, FRNRAP. V was pared by 1 base and J by 7 bases, with 14 bases between. Here the CDR3 DNA reads TGTGCTAGTGGTTTGGGCCCGGACATCGGGAATGAGCAGTTCTTC. Translated, it gives CASGLGPDIGNEQFF.

This clonotype appeared a few times. This chain joins TRBV6-5 and TRBJ2-5; 9 positions agree with TRBD1. V shed 2 bases and J 5 bases; nucleotides not matched to a gene: 6. The CDR3 spans 15 residues. Per the germline V gene, CDR1 is MNHEY and CDR2 is SVGAGI. CDR3 sequence (DNA): TGTGCCAGCAGTTACAGCACAGGGGGCGTGGAGACCCAGTACTTC. Its protein product is CASSYSTGGVETQYF.

Ten or more counts support this clonotype. V usage is TRBV6-1 and J usage is TRBJ1-2; 10 bases are a match to TRBD1. Trimming removed 6 bases from V and 5 bases from J; junction bases left unmatched: 6. The CDR3 length is 14 residues. The germline V gene has CDR1 MNHNS and CDR2 SASEGT. CDR3 coding DNA: TGTGCCAGCAGGCCGGGACAGGGGAATTATGGCTACACCTTC. Translation gives CASRPGQGNYGYTF.

This clonotype was seen a few times. The V and J genes are TRBV10-3 and TRBJ2-1, with D perhaps matching TRBD1 or TRBD2 (5 bases each). The V end was cut by 5 bases, the J end by 5 bases, with 13 bases between. CDR1 and CDR2 (germline): ENHRY, SYGVKD. CDR3 size: 14 residues. The CDR3 spells CAISREGWDNEQFF. CDR3 in DNA: TGTGCCATCAGTCGAGAGGGGTGGGACAATGAGCAGTTCTTC.

The chain combines TRBV20-1 with TRBJ1-1; the match to TRBD1 covers 8 bases. With 3 bases clipped from V and 4 bases from J, the junction kept 1 base outside the gene matches. The CDR3 length is 12 residues. CDR1 is DFQATT and CDR2 is SNEGSKA in the germline V gene (reference sequence). The CDR3 reads CSASGQGTEAFF. As DNA, the CDR3 is TGCAGTGCTAGTGGACAGGGCACTGAAGCTTTCTTT.

The table lists this clonotype with a few counts. The V gene is TRBV9, the J gene TRBJ2-5; 10 positions agree with TRBD2. The CDR3 spans 20 residues. The V gene end was trimmed by 4 bases and the J gene end by 4 bases; junction bases not matched to a gene: 22. Germline CDR1 and CDR2: SGDLS and YYNGEE. DNA of the CDR3: TGTGCCAGCAGCCCAGAGGGCCCTAGCGGGGGTTCCCGGGGAGGAGAGACCCAGTACTTC. Translated: CASSPEGPSGGSRGGETQYF.

In this sample, this clonotype turned up many times. V gene TRBV10-3 combines with J gene TRBJ2-1, with TRBD2 matching 15 bases. With V trimmed by 8 bases and J by 6 bases, 5 bases remained unmatched. CDR1 is ENHRY, CDR2 SYGVKD, per germline. This CDR3 region has 15 residues. In nucleotides, the CDR3 is TGTGCCATCGGACTAGCGGGGGGGCCGGGCAATGAGCAGTTCTTC. Translating it yields CAIGLAGGPGNEQFF.

The V and J genes are TRBV7-3 and TRBJ2-3; 7 bases align to TRBD1. Germline V CDR1 and CDR2: SGHTA, FQGTGA. The CDR3 is 15 residues long. Trimming at V came to 0 bases and at J to 2 bases, leaving 2 bases not matched to a gene. The chain's CDR3 is CASSLTGQVTDTQYF. CDR3 nucleotides: TGTGCCAGCAGCTTAACTGGACAGGTCACAGATACGCAGTATTTT.

The chain recombines TRBV6-2 or TRBV6-3 with TRBJ1-2; D remains unclear. Looked up from germline, CDR1 is MNHEY and CDR2 is SVGEGT. The CDR3 covers 13 residues. V dropped 4 bases and J dropped 5 bases, with 11 bases sitting between them. This CDR3 reads CASSWGGGYGYTF. The CDR3 bases are TGTGCCAGCAGTTGGGGAGGTGGATATGGCTACACCTTC.

CDR3 protein: CASRGPSQAFF. In DNA form, the CDR3 reads TGTGCCAGCAGGGGACCTAGTCAGGCTTTCTTT. V usage is TRBV6-5 and J usage is TRBJ1-1; D is perhaps TRBD1 (5 bases). Trimming cost V 6 bases and J 11 bases, with 13 bases left between them. There are 11 residues in the CDR3. CDR1 and CDR2 (germline): MNHEY, SVGAGI.

The chain is built from TRBV25-1 and TRBJ1-2, with 7 bases identical to TRBD1. CDR1 and CDR2 from the germline V gene are MGHDK and SYGVNS. The V and J ends lost 6 bases and 6 bases, in that order; junction bases with no gene match: 7. This CDR3 contains 13 residues. This CDR3 reads CASRDRVGDGYTF. The DNA of the CDR3 is TGTGCCAGCAGAGACAGGGTTGGGGATGGCTACACCTTC.

The V gene is TRBV20-1, the J gene TRBJ1-1; 11 nucleotides align to TRBD1. Trimming at V came to 4 bases and at J to 4 bases, leaving 20 bases not matched to a gene. Germline V CDR1 and CDR2: DFQATT, SNEGSKA (reference sequence). CDR3 size: 19 residues. The DNA for the CDR3 is TGCAGTGCTAAAAAACACGGGACAGGGGGTATCTTTTTGTCCACTGAAGCTTTCTTT. Amino acids: CSAKKHGTGGIFLSTEAFF.

This rearrangement joins TRBV12-3 or TRBV12-4 to TRBJ2-2, with D perhaps TRBD1 (5 bases). V shed 3 bases and J shed 4 bases, with 9 bases lying between them. The CDR3 is 14 residues long. CDR3 coding DNA: TGTGCCAGCAGTTTGGACAAACTCACCGGGGAGCTGTTTTTT. Translation gives CASSLDKLTGELFF.

This clonotype was seen a few times. J is TRBJ2-1 and V is TRBV3-1; 11 bases align to TRBD1. The germline V gene has CDR1 LGHDT and CDR2 YNNKEL (reference sequence). With V trimmed by 6 bases and J by 4 bases, 11 bases remained unmatched. The CDR3 sequence is 17 residues long. CDR3 sequence: CASSPRDGTGGYNEQFF. The CDR3 bases are TGTGCCAGCAGTCCACGGGACGGGACAGGGGGATACAATGAGCAGTTCTTC.

The CDR3 reads CSVMWGNGYTF. As DNA, the CDR3 is TGCAGCGTGATGTGGGGAAATGGCTACACCTTC. The genes are TRBV29-1 and TRBJ1-2; D not resolved. Germline V CDR1 and CDR2: SQVTM, ANQGSEA. This CDR3 has 11 amino acids. V was cut by 6 bases and J by 6 bases, with 11 bases left in between.

This clonotype was observed a few times. The rearrangement links TRBV20-1 to TRBJ2-1; the match to TRBD1 covers 8 bases. The V segment lost 5 bases and the J segment 3 bases; nucleotides outside the gene matches: 12. Germline values: CDR1 DFQATT, CDR2 SNEGSKA (reference sequence). The CDR3 sequence is 16 residues long. CDR3 residues: CSAPTTGTGDYNEQFF. The CDR3 DNA sequence: TGCAGTGCTCCCACCACCGGGACAGGAGACTACAATGAGCAGTTCTTC.

This clonotype was seen more than once but under ten times. V usage is TRBV7-9 and J usage is TRBJ2-6, with TRBD1 matching 9 bases. The CDR3 consists of 19 residues. Germline V CDR1 and CDR2: SEHNR, FQNEAQ (reference sequence). V dropped 4 bases and J dropped 0; count of bases not matched to a gene: 10. This CDR3 reads CASSSKSGQGSSGANVLTF. The CDR3 region has the DNA TGTGCCAGCAGCTCGAAATCCGGACAGGGGAGCTCTGGGGCCAACGTCCTGACTTTC.

V usage is TRBV18 and J usage is TRBJ1-2, with D unresolved. This CDR3 has 14 amino acids. Trimming took 3 bases from V and 7 from J, leaving 15 bases between them. From germline, CDR1 is KGHSH and CDR2 LQKENI. The CDR3 loop is CASSPSPGPGGYTF. CDR3 in DNA: TGTGCCAGCTCACCTTCCCCGGGCCCAGGTGGCTACACCTTC.

With respect to this clonotype: This is likely a read error, given that the CDR3 carries no conserved phenylalanine or tryptophan at its end. J is TRBJ2-5 and V is TRBV20-1, with 12 bases matching TRBD2. With 2 bases clipped from V and 5 bases from J, the junction kept 6 bases outside the gene matches. The CDR3 has 15 residues. CDR1 DFQATT and CDR2 SNEGSKA come from the germline V gene (reference sequence). The CDR3 nucleotides are TGCAGTGCTAGACTAGCGGGGGGGTCCGAGGAGACCCAGTACCTC. Its translation is CSARLAGGSEETQYL.

This clonotype was seen at least ten times. V and J are TRBV20-1 and TRBJ2-1; no definite D call. The CDR3 covers 16 residues. The germline V gene has CDR1 DFQATT and CDR2 SNEGSKA (reference sequence). V dropped 5 bases and J dropped 0 bases, with 17 bases sitting between them. The CDR3 sequence is CSAPNLWDGSYNEQFF. The DNA for the CDR3 is TGCAGTGCTCCCAATCTGTGGGATGGCTCCTACAATGAGCAGTTCTTC.